This T cell receptor (beta chain) was recovered during a study of blood T cell repertoires in COVID-19. Per the original methods: Using reference gene primer amplification, nucleated cell counts were estimated. This table comes from immunoSEQ multiplex PCR, and its TCRdb copy is limited to in-frame clones, with some not included. V, J and clone size derive from that table, while D and trimming were established from the DNA sequence. Of 45,000 to 65,000 clones listed, around 86% are singletons. Per germline, CDR1 MNHEY and CDR2 SVGAGI. The CDR3 runs to 15 residues. Trimming shortened V by 6 bases and J by 3 bases, and 14 bases separated the two germline ends.

The receptor's source is a man aged 65 to 79 with active COVID-19. J is TRBJ2-2 and V is TRBV6-5, with TRBD1 as a possible D gene (6 bases). Sequencing input: peripheral blood. CDR3 sequence: CASRGDHRDTGELFF. The CDR3, as DNA: TGTGCCAGCAGAGGGGACCACAGGGACACCGGGGAGCTGTTTTTT.